This T cell receptor beta chain was sequenced in a study of neoadjuvant anti-PD-1 for oral cavity cancer. Whole-study findings and limits: Higher pretreatment Treg/Th17 ratios tracked higher pretreatment blood clonality. After neoadjuvant nivolumab, PBMC T cell clonality was significantly higher in non-responders than responders.

The time point here: after neoadjuvant nivolumab, at surgical resection. Stage II-IVA oral cavity squamous cell carcinoma was new and untreated by systemic or radiation therapy. PBMC libraries mostly used around 500 ng of input genomic DNA, with six replicates per sample. Some clones are missing from TCRdb's copy, which holds only in-frame ones; the method was immunoSEQ multiplex PCR. The sample consists of thousands of clones, around 74% of them appearing once. The germline V gene encodes CDR1 MNHEY and CDR2 SMNVEV (reference sequence). CDR3 size: 15 residues. V was trimmed by 2 bases and J by 2 bases, leaving 13 bases between them. This clone was counted between two and nine times. Its specificity is not known.

The chain uses TRBV27 and TRBJ2-7; possible D gene TRBD2, 5 bases. The input for sequencing was PBMCs, taken after nivolumab (anti-PD-1) treatment. This TCR was recovered from a person between 40 and 80 years old with oral cavity squamous cell carcinoma. The CDR3 loop reads CASSLRSGRPYEQYF. The CDR3 DNA reads TGTGCCAGCAGTTTACGGTCGGGAAGGCCCTACGAGCAGTACTTC.